This is a list of T cell receptor beta chains from one sample in a study of blood T cell repertoires in COVID-19. Data came from immunoSEQ multiplex PCR; TCRdb stores just in-frame clones and leaves some out. The sample gives more than 300,000 clones, more than 70% of which show up once; roughly 1.2% is in the top ten. The specimen sequenced was PBMCs or T cells enriched from blood (not recorded which). The origin of the receptors is a woman aged 18-29 years who had recovered from COVID-19. CDR3s include the opening cysteine and the closing phenylalanine or tryptophan. The order of the fields is clone size, J gene, D gene, V gene, CDR3 DNA, CDR3 protein. A D gene is named only where the DNA matches it firmly. Only part of the rows carry a size: once, few, many, or a class if the clone is expanded.

. | TRBJ1-6 | TRBD1 | TRBV6-5 | TGTGCCAGCAGTTCAGGGGGCGCCTCCTATAATTCACCCCTCCACTTT | CASSSGGASYNSPLHF
. | TRBJ1-1 | . | TRBV28 | TGTGCCAGCAGTTTTTGGGGGCTGGGCACTGAAGCTTTCTTT | CASSFWGLGTEAFF
. | TRBJ1-3 | . | TRBV21-1 | TGTGCCAGCAGCAAAGGCCGGGAGCGGGCCCACACCATATATTTT | CASSKGRERAHTIYF
. | TRBJ1-1 | TRBD1 | TRBV6-2/TRBV6-3 | TGTGCCAGCAGTTATATCCTGAGACAGGGGAGGACTGAAGCTTTCTTT | CASSYILRQGRTEAFF
. | TRBJ1-1 | . | TRBV4-2 | TGTGCCAGCAGCCCCCAGGACTCGAACACTGAAGCTTTCTTT | CASSPQDSNTEAFF
. | TRBJ1-2 | . | TRBV6-1 | TGTGCCAGCAGTGAAGCGCAATGGGCAGGCTATGGCTACACCTTC | CASSEAQWAGYGYTF
. | TRBJ2-7 | . | TRBV7-6 | TGTGCCAGCAGCTTAGTTTCCGAGCGTCCCTACGAGCAGTACTTC | CASSLVSERPYEQYF
. | TRBJ2-1 | TRBD2 | TRBV19 | TGTGCCAGTAGTATAGTTCTATGGAGAACTCGACTAGCGGGGGGTAAATCCATAAACAATGAGCAGTTCTTC | CASSIVLWRTRLAGGKSINNEQFF
. | TRBJ2-7 | . | TRBV4-3 | TGCGCCAGCAGCCAATATCTCCTCTACGAGCAGTACTTC | CASSQYLLYEQYF
. | TRBJ1-6 | . | TRBV19 | TGTGCCAGTAGCGCTGATAGGTGGGCGAGTGGGAATTCACCCCTCCACTTT | CASSADRWASGNSPLHF
. | TRBJ2-7 | . | TRBV4-1 | TGCGCCAGCAGCCAAGCCGGGACAACTCACGAGCAGTACTTC | CASSQAGTTHEQYF
. | TRBJ1-2 | . | TRBV7-2 | TGTGCCAGCAGCTTAGGGCAGGTCCCTAACTATGGCTACACCTTC | CASSLGQVPNYGYTF
. | TRBJ1-1 | . | TRBV7-3 | TGTGCCAGCAGTCTCTTACGCTTGGTACAGAACACTGAAGCTTTCTTT | CASSLLRLVQNTEAFF
. | TRBJ2-1 | TRBD2 | TRBV6-2/TRBV6-3 | TGTGCCAGCAGTCGCGGGGGGGGCGCGAACAATGAGCAGTTCTTC | CASSRGGGANNEQFF
. | TRBJ2-7 | TRBD2 | TRBV2 | TGTGCCAGCATTGGGCTAGCGGGGGGGAGCTCCTACGAGCAGTACTTC | CASIGLAGGSSYEQYF
few | TRBJ1-3 | . | TRBV4-2 | TGTGCCAGCAGCCGCGGGGACGGTGGAAACACCATATATTTT | CASSRGDGGNTIYF
. | TRBJ2-7 | . | TRBV25-1 | TGTGCCAGCAGTGAAGCGAACTCCTACGAGCAGTACTTC | CASSEANSYEQYF
. | TRBJ1-2 | . | TRBV7-9 | TGTGCCAGCAGCCCGACAGAGAACTATGGCTACACCTTC | CASSPTENYGYTF
. | TRBJ2-3 | . | TRBV30 | TGTGCCTGGAGTGTGAAGCGGTCCACAGATACGCAGTATTTT | CAWSVKRSTDTQYF
. | TRBJ1-1 | . | TRBV27 | TGTGCCAGCAGTCCATCAGCGGGGAACACTGAAGCTTTCTTT | CASSPSAGNTEAFF
few | TRBJ1-1 | . | TRBV10-3 | TGTGCCATCAGTGAGATTGGGGGCGCGGGGGTCACTGAAGCTTTCTTT | CAISEIGGAGVTEAFF
. | TRBJ1-5 | TRBD1 | TRBV6-5 | TGTGCCAGTACAGACAGGGGGTGGTTTCAGCCCCAGCATTTT | CASTDRGWFQPQHF
once | TRBJ1-5 | TRBD1 | TRBV27 | TGTGCCAGCAGTCGTAATCTGGACAGGGTAGGCAATCAGCCCCAGCATTTT | CASSRNLDRVGNQPQHF